This T cell receptor (beta chain) was documented in a study of regulatory T cells in long-lasting Graves disease. This clonotype has a count of ten or more. iRepertoire HTBI primers and Arm-PCR of CDR3 regions built TCR beta libraries. TCRdb reanalysed the multiplex PCR reads using MiXCR and keeps one entry per CDR3 protein. The profile shows about 440,000 distinct CDR3 sequences, 15% of them singletons. Time point denoted: newly diagnosed GD, antithyroid drugs for less than 3 months. From RNA extracted from PBMCs, the TCR library was made. Germline CDR1 reads MNHEY; CDR2 reads SMNVEV (reference sequence). Trimming removed 4 bases from V and 4 bases from J, with 17 bases in between. This CDR3 comprises 16 residues. These data are also associated with another study on T cells in Graves' hyperthyroidism and ophthalmopathy. From that report: An initial round of RT-PCR targeting the TCR CDR3 relied on the HTBI primer set.

The receptor was derived from a woman aged 25 to 45 with Graves disease. The sample consisted of peripheral blood mononuclear cells (PBMCs), taken at new diagnosis, from a patient treated with antithyroid drugs. The chain joins TRBV27 to TRBJ1-5; weak D call: TRBD1 (5 bases). CDR3 nucleotides: TGTGCCAGCAGTTCGGGACGGAGCAAGGGAAATCAGCCCCAGCATTTT. Residues: CASSSGRSKGNQPQHF.